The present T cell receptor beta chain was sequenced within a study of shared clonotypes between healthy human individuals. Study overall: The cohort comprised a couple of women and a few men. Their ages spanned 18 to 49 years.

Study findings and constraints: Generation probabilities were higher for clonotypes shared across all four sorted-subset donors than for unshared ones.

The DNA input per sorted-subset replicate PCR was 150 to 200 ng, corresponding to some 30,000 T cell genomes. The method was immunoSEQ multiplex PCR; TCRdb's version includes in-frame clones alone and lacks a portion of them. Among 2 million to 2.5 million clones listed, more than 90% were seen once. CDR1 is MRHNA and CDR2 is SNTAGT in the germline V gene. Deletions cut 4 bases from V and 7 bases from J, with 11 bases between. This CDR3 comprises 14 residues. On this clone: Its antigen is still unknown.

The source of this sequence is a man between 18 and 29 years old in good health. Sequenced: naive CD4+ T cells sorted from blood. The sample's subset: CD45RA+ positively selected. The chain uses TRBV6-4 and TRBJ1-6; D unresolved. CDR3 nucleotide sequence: TGTGCCAGCAGTGTCCTAGGTGGGAATTCACCCCTCCACTTT. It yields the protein CASSVLGGNSPLHF.